This section outlines one TCR beta chain sequence together with its context. This clonotype was seen only a few times. Its antigen has not been determined. No base quality information exists; no much larger clone differs at one position. These data originate in a study of response to subunit inactivated influenza vaccine (dated by TCRdb to the late 2010s). Describing the broader study: Deep quantitative T cell receptor repertoire profiling was used in the study to track responses to a trivalent subunit inactivated influenza vaccine. General conclusions and limits of the study: It was suggested by the authors that each seasonal influenza vaccination may recruit only a limited number of new T cells.

The library was prepared using RT-PCR. TCRdb lists the instrument as Illumina HiSeq 2500. TCRdb reanalyzed the raw reads on its own, using fastp at Q25 for trimming and MiXCR for clone calling, and kept in-frame beta chains. Each entry is one CDR3 protein sequence, shown with its most common DNA and genes. This sample is represented by under 950,000 distinct CDR3 sequences; 21% of them were singletons. The ten most abundant clones make up 10% of the sample. The germline V gene encodes CDR1 MDHEN and CDR2 SYDVKM. V is reduced by 11 bases and J by 2 bases, leaving a spacing of 12 bases between them. The CDR3, cysteine through phenylalanine, is 12 amino acids long. This entry keeps only the CDR3 DNA: 36 bases, framed from base 1.

The chain joins TRBV28 to TRBJ1-1; the D gene cannot be resolved reliably. This specimen was PBMCs from blood, taken more than 4 days after vaccination. The TCR sequence derives from a man aged 50-60 years who received an inactivated influenza vaccine. Donor details come from another sample of the same person, matched by shared clones. The CDR3 has the sequence CAGGGRNTEAFF. The bases are TGTGCCGGCGGTGGGAGAAACACTGAAGCTTTCTTT.